This record concerns one T cell receptor (beta chain) sequence. TCRdb's table, derived via immunoSEQ multiplex PCR, lists solely in-frame clones and lacks some. The sample yields about 58,000 clones, about 85% seen once. The source of the sample is a study of glioma-infiltrating T cells after dendritic cell vaccination. As for the study in general: Autologous tumor lysate was loaded overnight onto monocyte-derived dendritic cells grown seven days with IL-4 and GM-CSF.

Time point in this sample: after dendritic cell vaccination, including at tumor progression/relapse. Fresh-frozen tumor tissue and more than two years of survival data were available for all. This specimen consisted of blood, obtained after dendritic cell vaccination. This receptor was taken from a human donor with glioblastoma.

CDR3 nucleotide sequence: TGCAGCGTTGAAGGGACAGGGGGCTACAATGAGCAGTTCTTC. It encodes CSVEGTGGYNEQFF. J is TRBJ2-1 and V is TRBV29-1, with TRBD1 matching over 10 bases. J gave up 3 bases and V 1 base, and 0 bases lay outside the gene matches. The CDR3 spans 14 residues. Germline loops: CDR1 SQVTM, CDR2 ANQGSEA.